Listed here are 13 T cell receptor beta chains from one sample, sequenced in a study of early T cells in non-severe SARS-CoV-2 infection. MiXCR, applied by TCRdb to the 5' RACE reads, yields one record per CDR3 protein. The sample lists approximately 100,000 distinct CDR3 sequences, around 10% occurring once. Sequenced sample: whole blood. The receptors originated from an adult who was a healthcare worker with PCR-confirmed SARS-CoV-2 infection or an uninfected control (not recorded which).

DNA of the CDR3: TGTGCCAGCAGCTCCAGCTGGCAGGGCACTGAAGCTTTCTTT. Its protein is CASSSSWQGTEAFF. This sequence joins TRBV7-9 and TRBJ1-1; the D gene is possibly TRBD1 (5 bases). Germline assignment: CDR1 SEHNR and CDR2 FQNEAQ (reference sequence). V was clipped by 4 bases and J by 4 bases, with 13 bases between them. The CDR3 totals 14 residues. Full variable domain (missing parts from reference TRBV7-9 and TRBJ1-1): DTGVSQNPRHKITKRGQNVTFRCDPISEHNRLYWYRQTLGQGPEFLTYFQNEAQLEKSRLLSDRFSAERPKGSFSTLEIQRTEQGDSAMYLCASSSSWQGTEAFFGQGTRLTVV.

This clonotype was found a few times. This sequence joins TRBV12-3 or TRBV12-4 and TRBJ2-5, with 10 nucleotides matching TRBD2. The CDR3 covers 15 residues. With V trimmed by 5 bases and J by 5 bases, 8 bases remained unmatched. CDR3 bases: TGTGCCAGCAGTACCCCTAGCGGGAGTCGGGAGACCCAGTACTTC. Its protein product is CASSTPSGSRETQYF.

This clonotype was found a few times. The chain combines TRBV6-6 with TRBJ1-1; 10 bases line up with TRBD1. CDR1 and CDR2 from the germline V gene are MNHNY and SVGAGI (reference sequence). CDR3 length equals 16 residues. Trimming removed 4 bases from V and 3 bases from J; junction bases left unmatched: 8. In nucleotides, the CDR3 is TGTGCCAGCAGTTCGAAGGGACAGGGGTTGTACACTGAAGCTTTCTTT. Translating gives CASSSKGQGLYTEAFF.

The chain combines TRBV9 with TRBJ2-3; 8 bases are a match to TRBD2. The germline V gene has CDR1 SGDLS and CDR2 YYNGEE. This CDR3 spans 15 amino acids. J was trimmed by 2 bases and V by 0 bases; bases with no gene match: 2. The CDR3 protein is CASSVEAGDTDTQYF. CDR3 DNA sequence: TGTGCCAGCAGCGTAGAAGCGGGGGACACAGATACGCAGTATTTT.

This clonotype was recorded at least ten times. The chain has TRBV19 and TRBJ1-5, with D possibly TRBD1 on 6 matching bases. CDR1 and CDR2 (germline): LNHDA, SQIVND (reference sequence). V was trimmed by 3 bases and J by 3 bases, leaving 12 bases between them. The CDR3 has 15 residues. The CDR3 sequence: CASSIPGGHNQPQHF. The CDR3 region has the DNA TGTGCCAGTAGTATTCCCGGGGGGCACAATCAGCCCCAGCATTTT.

This clonotype was counted at least ten times. The V gene is TRBV29-1, the J gene TRBJ1-1; D possibly corresponds to TRBD1 (6 bases). This CDR3 contains 13 residues. The germline V gene has CDR1 SQVTM and CDR2 ANQGSEA. V was pared by 8 bases and J by 0 bases, with 13 bases between. This chain's CDR3 is CSTGHTLNTEAFF. The DNA for the CDR3 is TGCAGCACGGGACACACGTTGAACACTGAAGCTTTCTTT.

This clonotype was observed a handful of times. The chain uses TRBV20-1 and TRBJ2-2, with 8 nucleotides matching TRBD1. CDR1 is DFQATT, CDR2 SNEGSKA, per germline (reference sequence). J gave up 6 bases and V 4 bases, and 10 bases lay outside the gene matches. This CDR3 has 15 residues. The CDR3 bases are TGCAGTGCTACACCATACCGGACAGGGTCCGGGGAGCTGTTTTTT. It yields the protein CSATPYRTGSGELFF.

This clonotype was found a few times. The J gene is TRBJ2-1, the V gene TRBV5-1; 8 bases are shared with TRBD1. With V trimmed by 4 bases and J by 6 bases, 9 bases remained unmatched. CDR1 SGHRS and CDR2 YFSETQ come from the germline V gene. CDR3 length equals 15 residues. CDR3 loop: CASSHRQGTVNEQFF. The DNA for the CDR3 is TGCGCCAGCAGCCACAGACAGGGGACGGTCAATGAGCAGTTCTTC.

This clonotype showed up just a few times. The chain recombines TRBV4-1 with TRBJ2-1; TRBD2 matches at 11 bases. CDR1 is MGHRA, CDR2 YSYEKL, per germline. CDR3 size: 18 residues. Germline trimming cut 0 bases from V and 10 bases from J; bases unmatched to any gene: 14. The CDR3 protein is CASSQDRAGTSGTVEQFF. CDR3 DNA sequence: TGCGCCAGCAGCCAAGATCGGGCGGGGACTAGCGGTACCGTGGAGCAGTTCTTC.

This chain connects TRBV19 to TRBJ2-7; TRBD2 matches at 8 bases. This CDR3 has 15 residues. The ends lost 6 bases at V and 3 bases at J; junction bases unmatched: 10. Germline CDR1 and CDR2: LNHDA and SQIVND (reference sequence). This chain's CDR3 is CASSRSTSAVYEQYF. CDR3 in DNA: TGTGCCAGTAGCCGTTCGACTAGCGCAGTCTACGAGCAGTACTTC.

The chain has TRBV5-4 and TRBJ2-2; D might be TRBD1 (5 bases). This CDR3 is 15 amino acids long. Trimming took off 1 base at V and 4 bases at J, with 11 bases between the two ends. CDR1 is SGHNT and CDR2 is YYREEE in the germline V gene (reference sequence). CDR3 residues: CASSLSRGGTGELFF. The DNA of the CDR3 is TGTGCCAGCAGCTTGAGTAGGGGTGGCACCGGGGAGCTGTTTTTT.

This clonotype was observed a handful of times. The J gene is TRBJ1-5, the V gene TRBV19; D uncertain. Trimming stripped 7 bases from V and 2 bases from J, with 9 bases between. This CDR3 has 13 amino acids. CDR1 LNHDA and CDR2 SQIVND come from the germline V gene (reference sequence). The chain's CDR3 is CASTAWGNQPQHF. The DNA for the CDR3 is TGTGCCAGTACCGCATGGGGCAATCAGCCCCAGCATTTT.

The chain uses TRBV3-1 and TRBJ2-3, with 13 nucleotides matching TRBD2. V was clipped by 4 bases and J by 9 bases; unmatched bases: 10. This CDR3 region has 16 residues. Germline V lookup: CDR1 LGHDT, CDR2 YNNKEL (reference sequence). The CDR3 is CASSPLGTSGVRTQYF. CDR3 sequence (DNA): TGTGCCAGCAGCCCCCTCGGGACTAGCGGGGTTAGGACGCAGTATTTT.